The 27 T cell receptor beta chains below all came from one sample that was sequenced in a study of CD8+ T cells in alopecia areata. RNA extraction was followed by reverse transcription into cDNA, which acted as the sequencing template. TCRdb's table, derived via immunoSEQ multiplex PCR, lists solely in-frame clones and lacks some. The data hold thousands of clones, with less than 75% observed a single time. CD25+CD127- cells were obtained by sorting CD4+ cells, for roughly 5 patients. Sequencing was carried out using CD4+ Tregs sorted from blood. The receptors shown here come from a human donor with alopecia areata.

The rearrangement joins TRBV7-9 to TRBJ2-7; D is uncertain. The CDR3 runs 14 residues. Per the germline V gene, CDR1 is SEHNR and CDR2 is FQNEAQ (reference sequence). The ends were cut back, 3 bases at V and 0 bases at J, with 9 bases in the middle. The CDR3 sequence is CASSLATASYEQYF. In nucleotides, the CDR3 is TGTGCCAGCAGCTTGGCCACCGCCTCCTACGAGCAGTACTTC.

The chain employs TRBV27 and TRBJ2-5; 11 nucleotides align to TRBD1. This CDR3 is built from 15 residues. Looked up from germline, CDR1 is MNHEY and CDR2 is SMNVEV (reference sequence). Germline trimming cut 6 bases from V and 5 bases from J; bases unmatched to any gene: 8. The chain's CDR3 is CASSSRDRGWETQYF. CDR3 sequence (DNA): TGTGCCAGCAGCTCCCGGGACAGGGGGTGGGAGACCCAGTACTTC.

V and J are TRBV5-1 and TRBJ2-1; D is perhaps TRBD2 (5 bases). The CDR3 totals 12 residues. Germline V lookup: CDR1 SGHRS, CDR2 YFSETQ. V lost 9 bases to trimming and J lost 6 bases, with 13 bases between them. The CDR3 here is CATAAGGNEQFF. The CDR3 nucleotides are TGCGCCACGGCGGCGGGCGGCAATGAGCAGTTCTTC. Using reference TRBV5-1 and TRBJ2-1 for the parts outside the CDR3, the full variable domain is KAGVTQTPRYLIKTRGQQVTLSCSPISGHRSVSWYQQTPGQGLQFLFEYFSETQRNKGNFPGRFSGRQFSNSRSEMNVSTLELGDSALYLCATAAGGNEQFFGPGTRLTVL.

The chain uses TRBV5-1 and TRBJ1-3; D is uncertain. Germline loops: CDR1 SGHRS, CDR2 YFSETQ. Trimming left V 0 bases short and J 4 bases short, with 8 bases between. The CDR3 is 14 amino acids. CDR3 DNA: TGCGCCAGCAGCTTGGAAGGGCCGGGAAACACCATATATTTT. Translation gives CASSLEGPGNTIYF.

V usage is TRBV19 and J usage is TRBJ2-3; tentatively, D is TRBD2 (6 bases). The V gene lost 1 base and the J gene lost 6 bases, with 11 bases spanning the gap. Per the germline V gene, CDR1 is LNHDA and CDR2 is SQIVND (reference sequence). This CDR3 is 14 amino acids long. The CDR3 nucleotides are TGTGCCAGTAGTATAGGGTGGAGGGAGGATACGCAGTATTTT. Its protein is CASSIGWREDTQYF. The full variable domain, with the rest looked up from reference TRBV19 and TRBJ2-3, is DGGITQSPKYLFRKEGQNVTLSCEQNLNHDAMYWYRQDPGQGLRLIYYSQIVNDFQKGDIAEGYSVSREKKESFPLTVTSAQKNPTAFYLCASSIGWREDTQYFGPGTRLTVL.

The J gene is TRBJ2-2, the V gene TRBV5-5; TRBD1 might be the D (6 bases). The V gene lost 3 bases and the J gene lost 1 base, with 10 bases spanning the gap. CDR1 and CDR2 (germline): SGHKS, YYEKEE (reference sequence). The CDR3 has 15 residues. CDR3 DNA sequence: TGTGCCAGCAGCTCCACAGGGCTGAACACCGGGGAGCTGTTTTTT. Its protein product is CASSSTGLNTGELFF. Variable domain in full (rest from reference TRBV5-5 and TRBJ2-2): DAGVTQSPTHLIKTRGQQVTLRCSPISGHKSVSWYQQVLGQGPQFIFQYYEKEERGRGNFPDRFSARQFPNYSSELNVNALLLGDSALYLCASSSTGLNTGELFFGEGSRLTVL.

The chain carries TRBV4-2 and TRBJ1-2; D is perhaps TRBD1 (5 bases). The CDR3 length is 15 residues. Germline V CDR1 and CDR2: LGHNA, YNFKEQ. The V gene lost 4 bases and the J gene lost 0 bases, with 12 bases spanning the gap. The CDR3 DNA is TGTGCCAGCAGCCCCGAACAGGCTCCTAACTATGGCTACACCTTC. Its translation: CASSPEQAPNYGYTF.

J is TRBJ2-7 and V is TRBV5-1, with D possibly matching TRBD1 (6 bases). V was cut by 3 bases and J by 1 base, with 14 bases left in between. The length of the CDR3 is 15 residues. The germline gives CDR1 SGHRS, CDR2 YFSETQ. The CDR3 region has the DNA TGCGCCAGCAGCTCCCAGGGCCAGGGGTCCTACGAGCAGTACTTC. Its protein is CASSSQGQGSYEQYF. The variable domain in full, completed from reference TRBV5-1 and TRBJ2-7, reads KAGVTQTPRYLIKTRGQQVTLSCSPISGHRSVSWYQQTPGQGLQFLFEYFSETQRNKGNFPGRFSGRQFSNSRSEMNVSTLELGDSALYLCASSSQGQGSYEQYFGPGTRLTVT.

The rearrangement uses TRBV10-1 and TRBJ2-6; D gene uncertain. Trimming cost V 4 bases and J 0 bases, with 4 bases left between them. Germline V gene data show CDR1 as WNHNN and CDR2 as SYGVQD (reference sequence). The length of the CDR3 is 14 residues. In DNA, the CDR3 is TGCGCCAGCAGTGCTTACTCTGGGGCCAACGTCCTGACTTTC. Its protein is CASSAYSGANVLTF.

The J gene is TRBJ2-5, the V gene TRBV5-4, with 16 bases identical to TRBD2. V lost 4 bases and J lost 4; bases outside the gene matches: 13. Germline CDR1 reads SGHNT; CDR2 reads YYREEE (reference sequence). The CDR3 runs 19 residues. The CDR3 loop is CASSGGTSGGAYGAETQYF. Written as DNA, the CDR3 is TGTGCCAGCAGCGGCGGGACTAGCGGGGGGGCGTATGGGGCAGAGACCCAGTACTTC.

The V call is TRBV2, the J call TRBJ2-5, with TRBD1 matching 7 bases. The CDR3 spans 15 residues. Germline CDR1 is SNHLY and CDR2 is FYNNEI. The junction had 8 bases not matched to a gene; V was cut back by 5 bases and J by 2 bases. The CDR3 nucleotides are TGTGCCAGCAGTCCCGACAGGGTTTGGCAAGAGACCCAGTACTTC. Translated, it gives CASSPDRVWQETQYF. The entire variable domain, with the rest obtained from reference TRBV2 and TRBJ2-5, is as follows: EPEVTQTPSHQVTQMGQEVILRCVPISNHLYFYWYRQILGQKVEFLVSFYNNEISEKSEIFDDQFSVERPDGSNFTLKIRSTKLEDSAMYFCASSPDRVWQETQYFGPGTRLLVL.

There are a few counts of this clone. The rearrangement uses TRBV5-1 and TRBJ2-2; 7 nucleotides line up with TRBD2. Germline CDR1 and CDR2: SGHRS and YFSETQ. The CDR3 runs to 15 residues. V lost 5 bases and J lost 4; bases outside the gene matches: 8. In nucleotides, the CDR3 is TGCGCCAGCAGAGCGGGACTCCAAATCACCGGGGAGCTGTTTTTT. This gives the protein CASRAGLQITGELFF.

This clone was detected only a few times. This chain joins TRBV2 and TRBJ1-2, with TRBD1 identical over 7 bases. There are 13 residues in the CDR3. The trim removed 6 bases at V and 2 bases at J, leaving 3 bases unmatched. CDR1 SNHLY and CDR2 FYNNEI come from the germline V gene. In DNA form, the CDR3 reads TGTGCCAGCAGATCGGGACAGAACTATGGCTACACCTTC. Translation gives CASRSGQNYGYTF. Together with reference TRBV2 and TRBJ1-2, the CDR3 gives the full variable domain: EPEVTQTPSHQVTQMGQEVILRCVPISNHLYFYWYRQILGQKVEFLVSFYNNEISEKSEIFDDQFSVERPDGSNFTLKIRSTKLEDSAMYFCASRSGQNYGYTFGSGTRLTVV.

This chain connects TRBV15 to TRBJ2-4; D possibly corresponds to TRBD2 (5 bases). The CDR3 extends over 17 amino acids. V gave up 3 bases and J gave up 0 bases, with 15 bases separating them. Germline CDR1 reads LNHNV; CDR2 reads YYDKDF (reference sequence). The CDR3 spells CATSSPLSSRAKNIQYF. CDR3 nucleotides: TGTGCCACCAGCAGTCCCCTTTCTAGCCGAGCCAAAAACATTCAGTACTTC.

This clone has only a few counts. The chain has TRBV5-1 and TRBJ1-1; 10 nucleotides agree with TRBD1. The CDR3 runs to 14 residues. V was clipped by 4 bases and J by 3 bases; unmatched bases: 3. In germline, CDR1 is SGHRS, CDR2 YFSETQ. This chain's CDR3 is CASSRGTGDTEAFF. DNA of the CDR3: TGCGCCAGCAGCCGGGGGACAGGGGACACTGAAGCTTTCTTT.

This clone was seen a handful of times. CDR3 residues: CASNRGGPNTEAFF. Here the CDR3 DNA reads TGCGCCAGCAATCGTGGGGGCCCGAACACTGAAGCTTTCTTT. J is TRBJ1-1 and V is TRBV4-3, with D possibly being TRBD1 (6 bases). In germline, CDR1 is LGHNA, CDR2 YSLEER. The V and J ends lost 7 bases and 1 base respectively, with 13 bases between them. This CDR3 contains 14 residues.

The V and J genes are TRBV6-6 and TRBJ2-5; D is perhaps TRBD2 (5 bases). Trimming removed 6 bases from V and 1 base from J, with 12 bases in between. The CDR3 has 14 amino acids. Germline V CDR1 and CDR2: MNHNY, SVGAGI (reference sequence). Written as DNA, the CDR3 is TGTGCCAGCAGCCTAGGACTCCTCCAAGAGACCCAGTACTTC. It yields the protein CASSLGLLQETQYF.

This rearrangement joins TRBV2 to TRBJ1-1; the match to TRBD1 covers 12 bases. From germline, CDR1 is SNHLY and CDR2 FYNNEI. After removal of 3 bases from V and 4 bases from J, the junction contained 6 bases not matched to a gene. The CDR3 runs 16 residues. CDR3 DNA: TGTGCCAGCAGTGACGGGACAGGGGGCGTCGGCACTGAAGCTTTCTTT. Its protein is CASSDGTGGVGTEAFF.

The rearrangement links TRBV10-3 to TRBJ2-7; possible D gene TRBD2, 6 bases. Trimming stripped 5 bases from V and 2 bases from J, with 13 bases between. The CDR3 has 14 amino acids. CDR1 ENHRY and CDR2 SYGVKD come from the germline V gene. The CDR3 DNA follows: TGTGCCATCAGTTCCTCAACGGGGGCCTACGAGCAGTACTTC. Translating it yields CAISSSTGAYEQYF.

V and J are TRBV7-9 and TRBJ1-2; D gene ambiguous. Germline V gene data show CDR1 as SEHNR and CDR2 as FQNEAQ (reference sequence). CDR3 length: 13 amino acids. V lost 3 bases to trimming and J lost 4 bases, with 9 bases between them. CDR3 sequence reads: CASSFEGPYGYTF. The CDR3 region has the DNA TGTGCCAGCAGCTTTGAAGGCCCCTATGGCTACACCTTC.

V gene TRBV4-1 combines with J gene TRBJ2-1, with 7 bases lining up with TRBD2. This CDR3 spans 14 amino acids. Germline-derived CDR1 and CDR2 are MGHRA and YSYEKL. Germline trimming cut 0 bases from V and 7 bases from J; bases unmatched to any gene: 3. The CDR3: CASSQELARNEQFF. CDR3 bases: TGCGCCAGCAGCCAAGAACTAGCGAGGAATGAGCAGTTCTTC.

V usage is TRBV10-2 and J usage is TRBJ2-7, with TRBD1 matching over 10 bases. There are 13 residues in the CDR3. Losses at the gene ends were 6 bases for V and 4 bases for J; bases not matched to a gene: 3. Germline V gene data show CDR1 as WSHSY and CDR2 as SAAADI. The DNA for the CDR3 is TGCGCCAGCAGAGGGACAGGGGTGTACGAGCAGTACTTC. This translates into CASRGTGVYEQYF.

The chain has TRBV5-1 and TRBJ2-2; D may be TRBD2 (6 bases). CDR3 length: 15 amino acids. V dropped 2 bases and J dropped 6 bases, with 14 bases sitting between them. From germline, CDR1 is SGHRS and CDR2 YFSETQ. The DNA of the CDR3 is TGCGCCAGCAGCTTCCCCCTAGCGAGGGCCGGGGAGCTGTTTTTT. This gives the protein CASSFPLARAGELFF.

The CDR3 sequence: CASSFGLGETQYF. The CDR3 DNA is TGCGCCAGCAGCTTTGGTTTAGGGGAGACCCAGTACTTC. This sequence joins TRBV5-1 and TRBJ2-5; no clear D. Trimming removed 2 bases from V and 5 bases from J, with 10 bases in between. The CDR3 has 13 amino acids. Germline CDR1 is SGHRS and CDR2 is YFSETQ. The full variable domain, in which reference TRBV5-1 and TRBJ2-5 provide the parts outside the CDR3, is KAGVTQTPRYLIKTRGQQVTLSCSPISGHRSVSWYQQTPGQGLQFLFEYFSETQRNKGNFPGRFSGRQFSNSRSEMNVSTLELGDSALYLCASSFGLGETQYFGPGTRLLVL.

The V call is TRBV7-2, the J call TRBJ2-3; D remains unclear. Germline V gene lookup returns CDR1 SGHTA and CDR2 FQGNSA. This CDR3 contains 12 residues. Trimming shortened V by 6 bases and J by 7 bases, and 11 bases separated the two germline ends. CDR3 sequence reads: CASSSIPHTQYF. CDR3 in DNA: TGTGCCAGCAGTTCCATTCCGCATACGCAGTATTTT.

The V and J genes are TRBV2 and TRBJ1-1; 9 nucleotides align to TRBD1. V was clipped by 6 bases and J by 5 bases; unmatched bases: 7. CDR1 is SNHLY, CDR2 FYNNEI, per germline. This CDR3 comprises 14 residues. This chain's CDR3 is CASRTDRGGTEAFF. CDR3 coding DNA: TGTGCCAGCAGAACGGACAGGGGAGGGACTGAAGCTTTCTTT.

This clone was picked up a small number of times. The V and J genes are TRBV5-1 and TRBJ2-7; no clear D gene. V was clipped by 0 bases and J by 4 bases, with 5 bases between them. This CDR3 is built from 12 residues. Germline CDR1 and CDR2: SGHRS and YFSETQ. The CDR3 region has the DNA TGCGCCAGCAGCTTGGGGGAATACGAGCAGTACTTC. Encoded protein: CASSLGEYEQYF.